The entry below gives a single T cell receptor beta chain sequence along with its context. V lost 1 base and J 10 bases, leaving 10 bases between the germline ends. Germline loops: CDR1 SGHTA, CDR2 FQGNSA. The CDR3 is made up of 12 amino acids. The sample comes from a study of a mutant IDH1 vaccine in newly diagnosed glioma. The time point: baseline, week 1 (first vaccination visit). Stated treatment: pre-vaccination baseline after standard-of-care therapy. The assay was immunoSEQ multiplex PCR, and TCRdb's table has in-frame clones only and misses some. The profile shows about 92,000 clones, 83% of them singletons.

The material was PBMCs, obtained from a glioma patient treated with radiotherapy, temozolomide or both. V is TRBV7-2 and J is TRBJ1-1; D gene ambiguous. This sequence originates from a woman in her fifties or sixties with glioma. The CDR3 nucleotides read TGTGCCAGCAGCTTAGAGGTGGGTGGAGCTTTCTTT. Translated: CASSLEVGGAFF.